These 31 T cell receptor beta chains share one sample of origin, sequenced in a study of human T cells and chemical hapten exposure. Time point described: patch test 1, 2 weeks after DPC sensitization. Described treatment: therapeutic diphenylcyclopropenone sensitization with weekly scalp DPC. MiXCR, run by TCRdb on the RACE reads, gives a single entry per CDR3 protein. The table has some 380,000 distinct CDR3 sequences, approximately 4.4% seen once. This specimen was whole blood, taken in connection with sensitization to the hapten diphenylcyclopropenone (DPC). All receptors derive from a woman aged 50 to 65 with alopecia areata. Some clones in this sample may be carry-over from other donors' samples.

This clonotype has a handful of counts. This chain connects TRBV15 to TRBJ1-1; no definite D call. CDR1 and CDR2 (germline): LNHNV, YYDKDF (reference sequence). The CDR3 runs 13 residues. V lost 5 bases to trimming and J lost 1 base, with 8 bases between them. CDR3 DNA sequence: TGTGCCACCAGCGAAAACAGGAACACTGAAGCTTTCTTT. It specifies CATSENRNTEAFF.

There are a few counts of this clonotype. The chain combines TRBV7-2 with TRBJ1-5; 8 positions match TRBD1. CDR1 and CDR2 from the germline V gene are SGHTA and FQGNSA. Trimming removed 1 base from V and 5 bases from J; junction bases left unmatched: 4. The CDR3 covers 15 residues. CDR3 bases: TGTGCCAGCAGCTTAGTTCAGGGGGCTTATCAGCCCCAGCATTTT. Translating gives CASSLVQGAYQPQHF.

In its sample, this clonotype was seen a few times. The chain carries TRBV7-8 and TRBJ2-7; the match to TRBD2 covers 9 bases. Trimming took 1 base from V and 2 from J; bases not matched to a gene: 6. Germline CDR1 and CDR2: SGHVS and FQNEAQ. The CDR3 contains 16 residues. In DNA form, the CDR3 reads TGTGCCAGCAGCTTAGGGGCGCTAGCGGGAACCTACGAGCAGTACTTC. It yields the protein CASSLGALAGTYEQYF.

This clonotype occurred many times. V is TRBV29-1 and J is TRBJ1-4, with 9 bases identical to TRBD1. The J segment lost 7 bases and the V segment lost 6 bases, leaving 3 bases of the junction unmatched. This CDR3 region has 12 residues. The germline V gene encodes CDR1 SQVTM and CDR2 ANQGSEA. The CDR3 spells CSVRTGVEKLFF. CDR3 DNA sequence: TGCAGCGTCCGGACAGGGGTTGAAAAACTGTTTTTT.

This clonotype was recorded at least ten times. The DNA for the CDR3 is TGTGCCAGCAGCCCAGGGGGGGCAACTAATGAAAAACTGTTTTTT. It specifies CASSPGGATNEKLFF. The chain uses TRBV18 and TRBJ1-4, with 7 bases aligning to TRBD1. J lost 0 bases, V lost 8 bases, and 6 bases had no gene match. The CDR3 has 15 amino acids. Per germline, CDR1 KGHSH and CDR2 LQKENI.

This clonotype showed up many times. The chain couples TRBV7-9 to TRBJ1-4; D is uncertain. Trimming stripped 3 bases from V and 7 bases from J, with 6 bases between. The CDR3 length is 12 residues. Germline V gives CDR1 SEHNR, CDR2 FQNEAQ (reference sequence). Here the CDR3 DNA reads TGTGCCAGCAGCTTTCCAGTTGAAAAACTGTTTTTT. Its translation: CASSFPVEKLFF.

This clonotype has just a few counts. The chain links TRBV5-1 to TRBJ1-1; the D is unclear. There are 14 residues in the CDR3. The V end lost 4 bases, the J end lost 0 bases, and 10 bases lay between the germline ends. CDR1 is SGHRS and CDR2 is YFSETQ in the germline V gene. The CDR3: CASSGQALNTEAFF. As DNA, the CDR3 is TGCGCCAGCAGCGGCCAGGCTTTGAACACTGAAGCTTTCTTT.

This clonotype has at least ten counts. This CDR3 reads CASSFWGSKGNEQFF. CDR3 nucleotides: TGTGCCAGCAGTTTTTGGGGGTCCAAGGGGAATGAGCAGTTCTTC. The genes are TRBV12-3 or TRBV12-4 and TRBJ2-1; D tentatively fits TRBD1 or TRBD2 (5 bases each). This CDR3 has 15 amino acids. V was pared by 3 bases and J by 7 bases, with 16 bases between.

This clonotype was picked up many times. This chain joins TRBV3-1 and TRBJ2-7; a possible D gene is TRBD1 (6 bases). Trimming removed 3 bases at V and 0 bases at J, with 12 bases between. In germline, CDR1 is LGHDT, CDR2 YNNKEL (reference sequence). The CDR3 sequence is 15 residues long. This chain's CDR3 is CASSHAGTSSYEQYF. CDR3 DNA: TGTGCCAGCAGCCACGCCGGGACATCCTCCTACGAGCAGTACTTC.

This clonotype was detected a few times. This chain joins TRBV15 and TRBJ1-1; D gene ambiguous. This CDR3 comprises 13 residues. V lost 10 bases and J lost 0, with 12 bases in between. The germline V gene has CDR1 LNHNV and CDR2 YYDKDF (reference sequence). The CDR3 DNA is TGTGCCATCGGAGGGCGGATGAACACTGAAGCTTTCTTT. It specifies CAIGGRMNTEAFF.

The V call is TRBV7-2, the J call TRBJ2-3; D perhaps matches TRBD2 (7 bases). The CDR3 length is 16 residues. V gave up 5 bases and J gave up 2 bases, with 17 bases separating them. Germline values: CDR1 SGHTA, CDR2 FQGNSA. In DNA, the CDR3 is TGTGCCAGCAGCCAGAGGGAGGGGGGGACCACAGATACGCAGTATTTT. It encodes CASSQREGGTTDTQYF.

The table lists this clonotype with many counts. The rearrangement joins TRBV12-3 or TRBV12-4 to TRBJ2-1; 14 bases map to TRBD2. The ends lost 5 bases at V and 8 bases at J; junction bases unmatched: 8. The CDR3 has 16 residues. The CDR3 spells CASSQRLAGGVDEQFF. CDR3 sequence (DNA): TGTGCCAGCAGTCAAAGACTAGCGGGAGGGGTGGATGAGCAGTTCTTC.

This clonotype was counted a few times. This chain uses TRBV11-1 with TRBJ1-6; 8 bases are shared with TRBD1. Trimming removed 5 bases from V and 7 bases from J; junction bases left unmatched: 7. The germline CDR1 and CDR2 sequences are SGHAT and FQDESV (reference sequence). The CDR3 runs to 15 residues. DNA of the CDR3: TGTGCCAGCAGCACCCGGACAGGGAAGAATTCACCCCTCCACTTT. Translation: CASSTRTGKNSPLHF.

The rearrangement joins TRBV12-3 or TRBV12-4 to TRBJ1-2; 12 positions agree with TRBD1. The CDR3 is 14 residues long. The J segment lost 6 bases and the V segment lost 1 base, leaving 0 bases of the junction unmatched. CDR3 loop: CASSLGDRGHGYTF. Here the CDR3 DNA reads TGTGCCAGCAGTTTAGGGGACAGGGGGCATGGCTACACCTTC.

This clonotype was seen repeatedly, ten times or more. This chain links TRBV6-6 with TRBJ1-5; D is ambiguous. V gave up 5 bases and J gave up 3 bases, with 11 bases separating them. CDR3 size: 14 residues. Germline values: CDR1 MNHNY, CDR2 SVGAGI (reference sequence). The CDR3 nucleotides are TGTGCCAGCAGTGATCCTGGGCCCAATCAGCCCCAGCATTTT. This translates into CASSDPGPNQPQHF.

The V call is TRBV25-1, the J call TRBJ2-3, with D possibly being TRBD1 or TRBD2 (6 bases each). Trimming took 4 bases from V and 4 from J, leaving 18 bases between them. Germline V lookup: CDR1 MGHDK, CDR2 SYGVNS. The CDR3 is 16 amino acids. The DNA for the CDR3 is TGTGCCAGCAGTGGGTGGATGGGGGGCAGCGCAGATACGCAGTATTTT. It codes for CASSGWMGGSADTQYF.

This clonotype was counted ten times or more. CDR3: CASREPHYEQYF. In nucleotides, the CDR3 is TGTGCCAGCAGGGAACCACACTACGAGCAGTACTTC. This chain connects TRBV6-2 or TRBV6-3 to TRBJ2-7; D is uncertain. V was cut by 6 bases and J by 3 bases, with 9 bases left in between. Germline V gene sequence: CDR1 MNHEY, CDR2 SVGEGT. This CDR3 is 12 amino acids long.

The sample holds many counts of this clonotype. The chain joins TRBV5-6 to TRBJ2-3, with 7 bases lining up with TRBD2. V gave up 4 bases and J gave up 0 bases; unmatched junction bases: 8. The CDR3 consists of 16 residues. CDR1 is SGHDT and CDR2 is YYEEEE in the germline V gene. The CDR3 nucleotides read TGTGCCAGCAGCGCGGCAGCGGGGATTAGCACAGATACGCAGTATTTT. This sequence encodes CASSAAAGISTDTQYF.

This clonotype was counted at least ten times. This sequence joins TRBV9 and TRBJ2-5, with 8 positions matching TRBD2. V gave up 4 bases and J gave up 4 bases; unmatched junction bases: 15. Germline V gives CDR1 SGDLS, CDR2 YYNGEE. The CDR3 sequence is 17 residues long. The CDR3 nucleotides read TGTGCCAGCAGCTCCCGGCCCGGGACTAGGGTGGGAGAGACCCAGTACTTC. Its translation: CASSSRPGTRVGETQYF.

The chain links TRBV7-6 to TRBJ2-7, with D perhaps TRBD2 (5 bases). This CDR3 comprises 14 residues. V shed 2 bases and J shed 0 bases, with 8 bases lying between them. The germline CDR1 and CDR2 sequences are SGHVS and FNYEAQ. CDR3 sequence reads: CASSLTGYSYEQYF. The CDR3 DNA sequence: TGTGCCAGCAGCTTAACGGGGTACTCCTACGAGCAGTACTTC. The whole variable domain, remainder taken from reference TRBV7-6 and TRBJ2-7, is GAGVSQSPRYKVTKRGQDVALRCDPISGHVSLYWYRQALGQGPEFLTYFNYEAQQDKSGLPNDRFSAERPEGSISTLTIQRTEQRDSAMYRCASSLTGYSYEQYFGPGTRLTVT.

About this clonotype itself: This clone may be a read error of a much larger clone one base away. The chain links TRBV5-1 to TRBJ1-1; no clear D. The V end was cut by 3 bases, the J end by 1 base, with 10 bases between. CDR1 and CDR2 from the germline V gene are SGHRS and YFSETQ. The CDR3 is made up of 14 amino acids. The CDR3 region is CASSSGYSNTEAFF. DNA of the CDR3: TGCGCCAGCAGCTCGGGGTACTCGAACACTGAAGCTTTCTTT.

A few counts support this clonotype. V is TRBV2 and J is TRBJ2-4; D may be TRBD1 (6 bases). CDR3 length equals 12 residues. CDR1 is SNHLY and CDR2 is FYNNEI in the germline V gene. Trimming left V 4 bases short and J 6 bases short, with 7 bases between. The CDR3 spells CASSGGGNIQYF. Here the CDR3 DNA reads TGTGCCAGCAGTGGAGGGGGAAACATTCAGTACTTC.

At least ten counts were recorded for this clonotype. The chain combines TRBV7-2 with TRBJ1-5; the match to TRBD1 covers 8 bases. Germline CDR1 is SGHTA and CDR2 is FQGNSA. The length of the CDR3 is 16 residues. The J segment lost 6 bases and the V segment lost 1 base, leaving 8 bases of the junction unmatched. The CDR3 nucleotides read TGTGCCAGCAGCTTAGAAGGCAGGGGGCTCGGTCAGCCCCAGCATTTT. It translates to CASSLEGRGLGQPQHF.

The rearrangement uses TRBV6-2 or TRBV6-3 and TRBJ1-2; 10 nucleotides agree with TRBD1. The V segment lost 6 bases and the J segment 4 bases; nucleotides outside the gene matches: 8. The CDR3 contains 15 residues. The V gene's germline CDR1 is MNHEY and CDR2 SVGEGT. Here the CDR3 DNA reads TGTGCCAGCAGCCAACCCGGGACAGGGGCCTATGGCTACACCTTC. Translated, it gives CASSQPGTGAYGYTF.

The chain is built from TRBV11-2 and TRBJ2-7, with 8 bases identical to TRBD2. V dropped 5 bases and J dropped 2; count of bases not matched to a gene: 5. This CDR3 contains 14 residues. Germline V CDR1 and CDR2: SGHAT, FQNNGV. CDR3 region: CASSPGLVAYEQYF. CDR3 nucleotide sequence: TGTGCCAGCAGCCCGGGACTAGTCGCCTACGAGCAGTACTTC.

This clonotype was seen a few times. V usage is TRBV4-2 and J usage is TRBJ1-2, with TRBD1 as a possible D gene (6 bases). CDR1 is LGHNA and CDR2 is YNFKEQ in the germline V gene. The V end lost 2 bases, the J end lost 4 bases, and 14 bases lay between the germline ends. This CDR3 contains 15 residues. CDR3 in amino acids: CASSQHREGGYGYTF. As DNA, the CDR3 is TGTGCCAGCAGCCAACACAGGGAGGGAGGCTATGGCTACACCTTC.

This rearrangement joins TRBV3-1 to TRBJ2-5, with a possible D match to TRBD2 (6 bases). In germline, CDR1 is LGHDT, CDR2 YNNKEL (reference sequence). Trimming cost V 4 bases and J 9 bases, with 21 bases left between them. The CDR3 has 15 amino acids. CDR3 amino acids: CASSPRGLLKESQYF. The CDR3 nucleotides read TGTGCCAGCAGCCCGCGGGGACTCCTAAAGGAGTCCCAGTACTTC.

This clonotype appeared many times. V is TRBV18 and J is TRBJ1-2; D unresolved. This CDR3 contains 13 residues. V shed 0 bases and J shed 4 bases, with 6 bases lying between them. Germline CDR1 reads KGHSH; CDR2 reads LQKENI. The CDR3 sequence: CASSPPGGYGYTF. In DNA form, the CDR3 reads TGTGCCAGCTCACCACCGGGAGGCTATGGCTACACCTTC. Complete variable domain (other parts from reference TRBV18 and TRBJ1-2): NAGVMQNPRHLVRRRGQEARLRCSPMKGHSHVYWYRQLPEEGLKFMVYLQKENIIDESGMPKERFSAEFPKEGPSILRIQQVVRGDSAAYFCASSPPGGYGYTFGSGTRLTVV.

A few counts support this clonotype. The chain uses TRBV20-1 and TRBJ2-3; 7 nucleotides agree with TRBD1. CDR1 and CDR2 (germline): DFQATT, SNEGSKA (reference sequence). The ends lost 3 bases at V and 4 bases at J; junction bases unmatched: 7. CDR3 length equals 14 residues. In DNA, the CDR3 is TGCAGTGCTAGTCTACAGGGGATCCCAGATACGCAGTATTTT. The encoded protein is CSASLQGIPDTQYF.

This clonotype was seen at least ten times. The V call is TRBV10-3, the J call TRBJ1-2; no definite D call. This CDR3 contains 14 residues. Germline V lookup: CDR1 ENHRY, CDR2 SYGVKD. Trimming took 4 bases from V and 1 from J, leaving 10 bases between them. The CDR3 region has the DNA TGTGCCATCAGTGTGGCAGGTGATAACTATGGCTACACCTTC. As protein: CAISVAGDNYGYTF.

The chain has TRBV7-2 and TRBJ1-6, with TRBD1 matching over 9 bases. The V gene's germline CDR1 is SGHTA and CDR2 FQGNSA. V dropped 1 base and J dropped 10; count of bases not matched to a gene: 5. The CDR3 has 15 residues. CDR3 coding DNA: TGTGCCAGCAGCTTAGAGGGGACAGGGCAATCACCCCTCCACTTT. Protein product: CASSLEGTGQSPLHF.